Below are 4 T cell receptor beta chains sequenced from a single sample in a study of CD8+CD57+ T cells in acquired aplastic anemia. All sequencing subjects had displayed CD8+CD57+ cell expansion on flow cytometry. Genomic DNA provided the template from which TCR beta VDJ and CDR3 profiles were obtained. TCRdb re-called the reads through MiXCR, storing one row per CDR3 protein. The sample carries 200,000 to 250,000 distinct CDR3 sequences, 47% recorded once. Sequenced material: sorted CD4+, CD8+, or CD8+CD57+ T cells (not recorded which) from PBMCs. These receptors were taken from a human donor with aplastic anemia.

This clonotype has more than one count but fewer than ten. Possible read error: a much larger clone is one base away. The chain is built from TRBV5-4 and TRBJ2-1, with D possibly TRBD1 on 5 matching bases. Trimming shortened V by 4 bases and J by 5 bases, and 13 bases separated the two germline ends. The V gene's germline CDR1 is SGHNT and CDR2 YYREEE (reference sequence). The CDR3 loop spans 14 amino acids. The CDR3 DNA is TGTGCCAGCAGCAGGACCAGGGCAGACAATGAGCAGTTCTTC. Its protein is CASSRTRADNEQFF. The whole variable domain, filled in from reference TRBV5-4 and TRBJ2-1, reads ETGVTQSPTHLIKTRGQQVTLRCSSQSGHNTVSWYQQALGQGPQFIFQYYREEENGRGNFPPRFSGLQFPNYSSELNVNALELDDSALYLCASSRTRADNEQFFGPGTRLTVL.

This chain links TRBV24-1 with TRBJ2-1, with D possibly being TRBD2 (7 bases). Germline V lookup: CDR1 KGHDR, CDR2 SFDVKD. Trimming took off 2 bases at V and 3 bases at J, with 16 bases between the two ends. CDR3 length equals 17 residues. The CDR3 DNA follows: TGTGCCACCAGTGATTCCGGGAGAGGGGGGGTCTACAATGAGCAGTTCTTC. This sequence encodes CATSDSGRGGVYNEQFF.

This chain links TRBV7-2 with TRBJ2-7; TRBD1 agrees at 7 bases. CDR1 is SGHTA and CDR2 is FQGNSA in the germline V gene. With V trimmed by 5 bases and J by 0 bases, 4 bases remained unmatched. CDR3 size: 14 residues. The CDR3 reads CASSLTGVSYEQYF. In DNA, the CDR3 is TGTGCCAGCAGCCTCACAGGGGTCTCCTACGAGCAGTACTTC.

CDR3 protein: CASSQGTGGIETQYF. The DNA for the CDR3 is TGTGCCAGCAGCCAAGGGACAGGGGGTATCGAGACCCAGTACTTC. The rearrangement joins TRBV7-2 to TRBJ2-5; 11 bases agree with TRBD1. Germline V gene sequence: CDR1 SGHTA, CDR2 FQGNSA. With V trimmed by 5 bases and J by 5 bases, 7 bases remained unmatched. The CDR3 sequence is 15 residues long.